This passage covers 5 T cell receptor beta chains from one sample sequenced in a study of cytomegalovirus exposure and HLA in healthy donors. PCR primers comprised 60 Vbeta and 13 Jbeta primers. Profiling relied on immunoSEQ multiplex PCR, and the TCRdb table lists in-frame clones only, not all of them. This sample's table reports roughly 65,000 clones. The source material was PBMCs. The source is a boy aged 5-17 years in good health and CMV-seronegative.

V usage is TRBV20-1 and J usage is TRBJ1-2; TRBD1 might be the D (5 bases). Trimming stripped 6 bases from V and 7 bases from J, with 9 bases between. The length of the CDR3 is 10 residues. Per the germline V gene, CDR1 is DFQATT and CDR2 is SNEGSKA (reference sequence). CDR3 coding DNA: TGCAGTGCCCGGCAGGGTGGCTACACCTTC. It specifies CSARQGGYTF.

The J gene is TRBJ2-5, the V gene TRBV7-9, with D perhaps TRBD1 (5 bases). CDR3 length equals 13 residues. Germline CDR1 reads SEHNR; CDR2 reads FQNEAQ (reference sequence). Between the trimmed V and J ends, which lost 1 base and 6 bases, there was a span of 9 bases. The CDR3 nucleotides are TGTGCCAGCAGCTTAGTTCAGGGAAAGACCCAGTACTTC. As protein: CASSLVQGKTQYF.

V usage is TRBV29-1 and J usage is TRBJ1-4; 7 positions agree with TRBD1. V lost 4 bases and J lost 5; bases outside the gene matches: 7. The CDR3 length is 14 residues. The V gene's germline CDR1 is SQVTM and CDR2 ANQGSEA. In DNA, the CDR3 is TGCAGCGTTGGCCAGACAGGGACAAATGAAAAACTGTTTTTT. The encoded protein is CSVGQTGTNEKLFF.

The genes are TRBV5-6 and TRBJ2-7, with 9 bases fitting TRBD2. CDR1 is SGHDT and CDR2 is YYEEEE in the germline V gene. With V trimmed by 2 bases and J by 3 bases, 6 bases remained unmatched. This CDR3 is 15 amino acids long. The CDR3 sequence is CASSLGPAGGYEQYF. CDR3 DNA: TGTGCCAGCAGCTTAGGCCCAGCGGGAGGCTACGAGCAGTACTTC.

The rearrangement joins TRBV15 to TRBJ1-1; TRBD1 matches at 7 bases. V shed 1 base and J 2 bases; nucleotides not matched to a gene: 1. CDR1 and CDR2 (germline): LNHNV, YYDKDF (reference sequence). The CDR3 is 14 amino acids. CDR3 region: CATSRGDRNTEAFF. The CDR3 nucleotides are TGTGCCACCAGCAGAGGGGACAGAAACACTGAAGCTTTCTTT. The whole variable domain, remainder taken from reference TRBV15 and TRBJ1-1, is DAMVIQNPRYQVTQFGKPVTLSCSQTLNHNVMYWYQQKSSQAPKLLFHYYDKDFNNEADTPDNFQSRRPNTSFCFLDIRSPGLGDTAMYLCATSRGDRNTEAFFGQGTRLTVV.